These T cell receptor beta chains were read from a single sample in a study of molecular identifiers for immune sequencing clone quantification. TCRdb reprocessed the PCR reads via MiXCR and lists one record per CDR3 protein. The data show some 100,000 distinct CDR3 sequences, with 36% seen just once and 4% to 4.5% held by the top ten. Sequenced: naive CD8+ T cells from blood, with Jurkat cell RNA spiked in. These receptors were taken from a human donor in good health. Some libraries in this study had Jurkat cell RNA spiked in. The CDR3 runs from the conserved cysteine through the conserved F or W. The order of the fields is J gene, clone size, V gene, D gene, CDR3 protein, CDR3 DNA. A D gene is named only where the DNA matches it firmly. Where a row states a size, it is once, few, many or the class of an expanded clone; other rows omit it.

J gene: TRBJ2-1; clone size: -; V gene: TRBV4-1; D gene: TRBD2; CDR3 protein: CASSQAGLAFNEQFF; CDR3 DNA: TGCGCCAGCAGCCAGGCGGGACTAGCGTTCAATGAGCAGTTCTTC
J gene: TRBJ1-4; clone size: -; V gene: TRBV20-1; D gene: -; CDR3 protein: CSARTDGKLFF; CDR3 DNA: TGCAGTGCTCGGACTGATGGAAAACTGTTTTTT
J gene: TRBJ2-2; clone size: -; V gene: TRBV3-2; D gene: -; CDR3 protein: CASSPPGLADGELFF; CDR3 DNA: TGTGCCAGCAGCCCGCCGGGACTAGCGGACGGGGAGCTGTTTTTT
J gene: TRBJ2-6; clone size: -; V gene: TRBV28; D gene: -; CDR3 protein: CASTRRVREVGTPSGANVLTF; CDR3 DNA: TGTGCCAGCACCCGAAGGGTCCGGGAAGTTGGAACGCCCTCTGGGGCCAACGTCCTGACTTTC
J gene: TRBJ1-2; clone size: few; V gene: TRBV6-5; D gene: -; CDR3 protein: CASSYLPATVNYGYTF; CDR3 DNA: TGTGCCAGCAGTTACCTTCCCGCGACGGTTAACTATGGCTACACCTTC
J gene: TRBJ2-1; clone size: few; V gene: TRBV2; D gene: -; CDR3 protein: CASSESRNNEQFF; CDR3 DNA: TGTGCCAGCAGTGAATCGAGGAACAATGAGCAGTTCTTC
J gene: TRBJ2-7; clone size: -; V gene: TRBV7-9; D gene: TRBD2; CDR3 protein: CASSAGSGGQYF; CDR3 DNA: TGTGCCAGCAGCGCCGGTAGCGGGGGGCAGTACTTC
J gene: TRBJ1-3; clone size: many; V gene: TRBV7-7; D gene: TRBD1; CDR3 protein: CASSPDRGLGNTIYF; CDR3 DNA: TGTGCCAGCAGCCCGGACAGGGGGCTTGGAAACACCATATATTTT
J gene: TRBJ2-2; clone size: many; V gene: TRBV6-5; D gene: -; CDR3 protein: CASSQLPDKSTGELFF; CDR3 DNA: TGTGCCAGCAGCCAGCTCCCTGACAAGTCCACCGGGGAGCTGTTTTTT
J gene: TRBJ2-2; clone size: few; V gene: TRBV4-2; D gene: -; CDR3 protein: CASSQGRLGELFF; CDR3 DNA: TGTGCCAGCAGCCAAGGGCGGTTGGGGGAGCTGTTTTTT
J gene: TRBJ2-3; clone size: few; V gene: TRBV2; D gene: TRBD2; CDR3 protein: CAITLKSGTSITDTQYF; CDR3 DNA: TGTGCCATCACCCTTAAATCCGGGACTAGTATAACAGATACGCAGTATTTT
J gene: TRBJ2-7; clone size: -; V gene: TRBV27; D gene: -; CDR3 protein: CASAPAQSSYEQYF; CDR3 DNA: TGTGCCAGCGCCCCTGCACAAAGCTCCTACGAGCAGTACTTC
J gene: TRBJ2-1; clone size: -; V gene: TRBV11-2; D gene: -; CDR3 protein: CASSPHDEQFF; CDR3 DNA: TGTGCCAGCAGCCCCCACGATGAGCAGTTCTTC
J gene: TRBJ1-1; clone size: -; V gene: TRBV7-9; D gene: TRBD1; CDR3 protein: CASSPTGGDTEAFF; CDR3 DNA: TGTGCCAGCAGTCCGACAGGGGGAGACACTGAAGCTTTCTTT
J gene: TRBJ2-7; clone size: many; V gene: TRBV7-8; D gene: -; CDR3 protein: CASSLGGRDEQYF; CDR3 DNA: TGTGCCAGCAGCTTAGGGGGCCGGGACGAGCAGTACTTC
J gene: TRBJ2-7; clone size: few; V gene: TRBV4-2; D gene: -; CDR3 protein: CASSQGPEYEQYF; CDR3 DNA: TGTGCCAGCAGCCAAGGACCAGAATACGAGCAGTACTTC
J gene: TRBJ2-7; clone size: once; V gene: TRBV7-8; D gene: TRBD2; CDR3 protein: CASSPEMGLAGPDAYF; CDR3 DNA: TGTGCCAGCAGCCCAGAGATGGGACTAGCGGGCCCCGACGCGTACTTC
J gene: TRBJ2-1; clone size: -; V gene: TRBV9; D gene: -; CDR3 protein: CASRDLSGVQFF; CDR3 DNA: TGTGCCAGCAGGGACCTTTCCGGTGTGCAGTTCTTC
J gene: TRBJ2-7; clone size: many; V gene: TRBV29-1; D gene: TRBD1; CDR3 protein: CSVVTGTGAEQYF; CDR3 DNA: TGCAGCGTTGTCACCGGGACAGGGGCCGAGCAGTACTTC
J gene: TRBJ1-6; clone size: many; V gene: TRBV6-2/TRBV6-3; D gene: -; CDR3 protein: CASSDRIDSPLHF; CDR3 DNA: TGTGCCAGCAGCGACAGGATTGATTCACCCCTCCACTTT
J gene: TRBJ2-5; clone size: -; V gene: TRBV7-6; D gene: -; CDR3 protein: CASSFTGETRYF; CDR3 DNA: TGTGCCAGCAGCTTTACGGGAGAGACCCGGTACTTC
J gene: TRBJ2-3; clone size: -; V gene: TRBV13; D gene: -; CDR3 protein: CASSPGLTSTDTQYF; CDR3 DNA: TGTGCCAGCAGCCCCGGACTAACTAGCACAGATACGCAGTATTTT
J gene: TRBJ2-1; clone size: -; V gene: TRBV7-9; D gene: TRBD2; CDR3 protein: CASSLIAGENNEQFF; CDR3 DNA: TGTGCCAGCAGCCTAATAGCGGGAGAGAACAATGAGCAGTTCTTC
J gene: TRBJ2-7; clone size: -; V gene: TRBV28; D gene: -; CDR3 protein: CASRRDPYEQYF; CDR3 DNA: TGTGCCAGCAGACGAGACCCATACGAGCAGTACTTC
J gene: TRBJ2-2; clone size: few; V gene: TRBV7-2; D gene: -; CDR3 protein: CASSLFMAHTGELFF; CDR3 DNA: TGTGCCAGCAGCTTATTTATGGCCCACACCGGGGAGCTGTTTTTT
J gene: TRBJ2-1; clone size: -; V gene: TRBV6-5; D gene: TRBD1; CDR3 protein: CASSTGTGNYNEQFF; CDR3 DNA: TGTGCCAGCAGTACCGGGACAGGGAACTACAATGAGCAGTTCTTC
J gene: TRBJ2-3; clone size: -; V gene: TRBV20-1; D gene: -; CDR3 protein: CSAQPRGGADTQYF; CDR3 DNA: TGCAGTGCCCAACCCAGGGGGGGTGCAGATACGCAGTATTTT
J gene: TRBJ2-3; clone size: few; V gene: TRBV5-4; D gene: TRBD2; CDR3 protein: CASRAGEISTDTQYF; CDR3 DNA: TGTGCCAGCAGAGCGGGAGAAATAAGCACAGATACGCAGTATTTT
J gene: TRBJ2-7; clone size: few; V gene: TRBV5-6; D gene: -; CDR3 protein: CASSSWGSEQYF; CDR3 DNA: TGTGCCAGCAGCTCCTGGGGAAGCGAGCAGTACTTC
J gene: TRBJ2-5; clone size: -; V gene: TRBV23-1; D gene: -; CDR3 protein: CASSPRKERETQYF; CDR3 DNA: TGCGCCAGCAGTCCCCGGAAGGAGAGAGAGACCCAGTACTTC
J gene: TRBJ2-1; clone size: few; V gene: TRBV5-1; D gene: TRBD2; CDR3 protein: CASSHYSGRQYNEQFF; CDR3 DNA: TGCGCCAGCAGTCATTATAGCGGGAGGCAATACAATGAGCAGTTCTTC
J gene: TRBJ1-5; clone size: few; V gene: TRBV28; D gene: -; CDR3 protein: CASRPPAFGNYQPQHF; CDR3 DNA: TGTGCCAGCAGACCCCCGGCATTCGGGAATTATCAGCCCCAGCATTTT
J gene: TRBJ2-7; clone size: -; V gene: TRBV6-2/TRBV6-3; D gene: -; CDR3 protein: CASRTGPRGYEQYF; CDR3 DNA: TGTGCCAGCAGAACCGGCCCACGGGGGTACGAGCAGTACTTC
J gene: TRBJ2-6; clone size: many; V gene: TRBV28; D gene: -; CDR3 protein: CASSFRGHGANVLTF; CDR3 DNA: TGTGCCAGCAGTTTCCGCGGCCATGGGGCCAACGTCCTGACTTTC
J gene: TRBJ2-3; clone size: -; V gene: TRBV9; D gene: -; CDR3 protein: CASSLLSSSTDTQYF; CDR3 DNA: TGTGCCAGCAGCCTTCTTAGTTCTAGCACAGATACGCAGTATTTT
J gene: TRBJ2-4; clone size: -; V gene: TRBV18; D gene: TRBD1; CDR3 protein: CASSQKGDRAINIQYF; CDR3 DNA: TGTGCCAGCTCACAAAAGGGGGACAGGGCGATAAACATTCAGTACTTC
J gene: TRBJ2-7; clone size: -; V gene: TRBV29-1; D gene: TRBD1; CDR3 protein: CSVLGQGGEQYF; CDR3 DNA: TGCAGCGTCCTGGGACAGGGGGGCGAGCAGTACTTC
J gene: TRBJ2-1; clone size: many; V gene: TRBV7-8; D gene: -; CDR3 protein: CASSYDWSNEQFF; CDR3 DNA: TGTGCCAGCAGCTACGACTGGAGCAATGAGCAGTTCTTC
J gene: TRBJ1-1; clone size: -; V gene: TRBV10-3; D gene: TRBD1; CDR3 protein: CAINQDRGLGTEAFF; CDR3 DNA: TGTGCCATCAACCAGGACAGGGGTTTGGGGACTGAAGCTTTCTTT
J gene: TRBJ2-3; clone size: -; V gene: TRBV28; D gene: TRBD2; CDR3 protein: CASSILLAGGPDTQYF; CDR3 DNA: TGTGCCAGCAGTATCCTCCTAGCGGGAGGACCAGATACGCAGTATTTT
J gene: TRBJ2-2; clone size: many; V gene: TRBV29-1; D gene: -; CDR3 protein: CSILDINTGELFF; CDR3 DNA: TGCAGCATACTGGACATTAACACCGGGGAGCTGTTTTTT
J gene: TRBJ2-5; clone size: few; V gene: TRBV5-6; D gene: -; CDR3 protein: CASSLEGPETQYF; CDR3 DNA: TGTGCCAGCAGCTTGGAAGGGCCGGAGACCCAGTACTTC
J gene: TRBJ1-1; clone size: many; V gene: TRBV27; D gene: -; CDR3 protein: CASSQGNTEAFF; CDR3 DNA: TGTGCCAGCAGTCAGGGGAACACTGAAGCTTTCTTT